Below, 18 T cell receptor beta chains from the same sample are listed, as sequenced in a study of T-cell reconstitution after alpha-beta-depleted transplantation in children. TCRbeta library preparation incorporated unique molecular identifiers. TCRdb used MiXCR to reprocess the PCR reads, holding one entry per CDR3 protein. The sample holds some 280,000 distinct CDR3 sequences; more than 9% are singletons and the top ten take roughly a tenth. The sequencing used PBMCs from the stem cell graft donor, collected from the stem cell graft. These receptor sequences come from a human donor who donated a stem cell graft to a child with SCID.

This chain connects TRBV12-3 or TRBV12-4 to TRBJ2-7; no reliable D call. V was trimmed by 6 bases and J by 2 bases, leaving 14 bases between them. CDR3 length: 14 residues. This CDR3 reads CASSFSSSTYEQYF. DNA of the CDR3: TGTGCCAGCAGCTTCAGCAGCTCTACCTACGAGCAGTACTTC.

The chain employs TRBV5-1 and TRBJ2-7; the D gene is possibly TRBD2 (5 bases). The CDR3 contains 15 residues. Germline CDR1 reads SGHRS; CDR2 reads YFSETQ. Trimming pared 7 bases from V and 3 bases from J, leaving 20 bases between. CDR3 protein: CASYLAPGTFYEQYF. CDR3 DNA: TGCGCCAGCTATTTAGCGCCGGGCACTTTCTACGAGCAGTACTTC.

The chain joins TRBV10-2 to TRBJ2-1, with D unresolved. Trimming left V 0 bases short and J 7 bases short, with 7 bases between. The V gene's germline CDR1 is WSHSY and CDR2 SAAADI. The length of the CDR3 is 13 residues. Here the CDR3 reads CASSESQTNEQFF. The DNA for the CDR3 is TGCGCCAGCAGTGAGTCCCAGACGAATGAGCAGTTCTTC.

This clonotype came up a few times. The chain couples TRBV9 to TRBJ1-1, with no clear D. V was trimmed by 0 bases and J by 1 base, leaving 7 bases between them. From germline, CDR1 is SGDLS and CDR2 YYNGEE. The CDR3 is made up of 14 amino acids. The CDR3 loop reads CASSVAWSNTEAFF. CDR3 sequence (DNA): TGTGCCAGCAGCGTAGCTTGGTCGAACACTGAAGCTTTCTTT. The whole variable domain, remainder taken from reference TRBV9 and TRBJ1-1, is DSGVTQTPKHLITATGQRVTLRCSPRSGDLSVYWYQQSLDQGLQFLIQYYNGEERAKGNILERFSAQQFPDLHSELNLSSLELGDSALYFCASSVAWSNTEAFFGQGTRLTVV.

This clonotype has more than one count but fewer than ten. The chain joins TRBV3-1 to TRBJ1-6; D gene ambiguous. Trimming pared 1 base from V and 5 bases from J, leaving 6 bases between. The CDR3 runs 14 residues. Germline-derived CDR1 and CDR2 are LGHDT and YNNKEL (reference sequence). This CDR3 is CASSQGRDNSPLHF. In DNA form, the CDR3 reads TGTGCCAGCAGCCAAGGACGAGATAATTCACCCCTCCACTTT.

This clonotype has a count of ten or more. The chain employs TRBV6-4 and TRBJ2-2; D is perhaps TRBD2 (5 bases). Germline assignment: CDR1 MRHNA and CDR2 SNTAGT. This CDR3 has 14 residues. Trimming removed 4 bases from V and 7 bases from J, with 13 bases in between. CDR3 amino acids: CASSVLGSFGELFF. CDR3 sequence (DNA): TGTGCCAGCAGTGTTCTTGGGAGTTTCGGGGAGCTGTTTTTT.

There are a few counts of this clonotype. V is TRBV11-2 and J is TRBJ2-5, with 9 positions matching TRBD2. V gave up 2 bases and J gave up 3 bases; unmatched junction bases: 13. Germline CDR1 is SGHAT and CDR2 is FQNNGV. CDR3 length: 18 residues. The CDR3 region is CASSLLLATSGGKETQYF. The CDR3 DNA is TGTGCCAGCAGCTTACTTTTGGCGACTAGCGGAGGGAAAGAGACCCAGTACTTC.

The rearrangement joins TRBV5-6 to TRBJ1-3; D unclear. Germline CDR1 SGHDT, CDR2 YYEEEE. The germline V and J ends were trimmed by 2 bases and 1 base, with 10 bases remaining between them. CDR3 length: 15 amino acids. Here the CDR3 reads CASSFPRSSGNTIYF. DNA for the CDR3: TGTGCCAGCAGCTTTCCGAGGTCTTCTGGAAACACCATATATTTT.

The chain combines TRBV12-3 or TRBV12-4 with TRBJ2-1, with 12 bases fitting TRBD1. The CDR3 is 16 residues long. V dropped 8 bases and J dropped 1; count of bases not matched to a gene: 6. CDR3 coding DNA: TGTGCCAGCGTTCTGGGACAGGGGGCTTCCTACAATGAGCAGTTCTTC. Residues: CASVLGQGASYNEQFF.

The table lists this clonotype with a few counts. The CDR3 here is CATSDLRGGAYNEQFF. CDR3 DNA sequence: TGTGCCACCAGTGATTTGAGGGGGGGGGCCTACAATGAGCAGTTCTTC. The rearrangement links TRBV24-1 to TRBJ2-1; D possibly corresponds to TRBD2 (7 bases). V was trimmed by 0 bases and J by 2 bases, leaving 10 bases between them. CDR1 KGHDR and CDR2 SFDVKD come from the germline V gene. The CDR3 runs 16 residues.

This clonotype was counted between two and nine times. The gene calls are TRBV6-6 and TRBJ2-7, with D uncertain. This CDR3 contains 11 residues. Germline V gene lookup returns CDR1 MNHNY and CDR2 SVGAGI (reference sequence). V lost 2 bases and J 6 bases, leaving 5 bases between the germline ends. CDR3 sequence (DNA): TGTGCCAGCAGTTACGGCCGCGAGCAGTACTTC. Residues: CASSYGREQYF.

Only a few counts were recorded for this clonotype. V usage is TRBV15 and J usage is TRBJ2-4, with D perhaps matching TRBD2 (5 bases). The CDR3 is 19 amino acids. Trimming cost V 0 bases and J 3 bases, with 21 bases left between them. Germline V gene data show CDR1 as LNHNV and CDR2 as YYDKDF (reference sequence). CDR3 DNA: TGTGCCACCAGCAGAGATGTACTGGAGACTACCCTAGGCAAAAACATTCAGTACTTC. It specifies CATSRDVLETTLGKNIQYF.

This clonotype was counted between two and nine times. The gene calls are TRBV5-1 and TRBJ1-2; TRBD1 aligns across 9 bases. Germline CDR1 SGHRS, CDR2 YFSETQ. V was clipped by 0 bases and J by 4 bases; unmatched bases: 4. CDR3 size: 15 residues. This chain's CDR3 is CASSLGTGGIYGYTF. The CDR3 DNA reads TGCGCCAGCAGCTTGGGAACAGGGGGCATCTATGGCTACACCTTC.

The sample holds a few counts of this clonotype. V usage is TRBV20-1 and J usage is TRBJ1-2; D is perhaps TRBD1 (5 bases). Trimming cost V 0 bases and J 4 bases, with 9 bases left between them. Germline loops: CDR1 DFQATT, CDR2 SNEGSKA (reference sequence). The CDR3 is made up of 13 amino acids. In nucleotides, the CDR3 is TGCAGTGCTAGAGAAGGCCAGGGCTATGGCTACACCTTC. Its protein is CSAREGQGYGYTF.

Comments on this clonotype: A much larger clone lies a single base off, so this may be a read error. The chain combines TRBV5-1 with TRBJ2-1, with 8 bases that match TRBD2. Germline loops: CDR1 SGHRS, CDR2 YFSETQ. This CDR3 region has 16 residues. This CDR3 reads CASSLEGAGAYNEEFF. As DNA, the CDR3 is TGCGCCAGCAGCTTGGAAGGAGCGGGGGCTTACAATGAGGAGTTCTTC.

The gene calls are TRBV7-9 and TRBJ1-2; D unclear. This CDR3 is 14 amino acids long. Germline V gene data show CDR1 as SEHNR and CDR2 as FQNEAQ (reference sequence). Trimming stripped 6 bases from V and 5 bases from J, with 16 bases between. CDR3 loop: CASSPPADRYGYTF. The CDR3 nucleotides are TGTGCCAGCAGTCCCCCCGCCGACCGTTATGGCTACACCTTC. Full variable domain (outside the CDR3, taken from reference TRBV7-9 and TRBJ1-2): DTGVSQNPRHKITKRGQNVTFRCDPISEHNRLYWYRQTLGQGPEFLTYFQNEAQLEKSRLLSDRFSAERPKGSFSTLEIQRTEQGDSAMYLCASSPPADRYGYTFGSGTRLTVV.

This clonotype was seen a few times. This chain uses TRBV12-3 or TRBV12-4 with TRBJ2-2; possible D gene TRBD2, 5 bases. The CDR3 length is 16 residues. Trimming took 5 bases from V and 1 from J, leaving 14 bases between them. The CDR3 DNA is TGTGCCAGCAGTCCTCACGGGATTCTGAACACCGGGGAGCTGTTTTTT. Its translation: CASSPHGILNTGELFF.

A few counts support this clonotype. The junction and the germline gene differ at one end; a read error may be behind it. V usage is TRBV12-3 or TRBV12-4 and J usage is TRBJ2-3; TRBD1 matches at 8 bases. The CDR3 is made up of 14 amino acids. CDR3 sequence reads: CTSIGAGGVPTQYF. The CDR3, as DNA: TGTACCAGCATTGGGGCAGGGGGCGTCCCTACGCAGTATTTT.